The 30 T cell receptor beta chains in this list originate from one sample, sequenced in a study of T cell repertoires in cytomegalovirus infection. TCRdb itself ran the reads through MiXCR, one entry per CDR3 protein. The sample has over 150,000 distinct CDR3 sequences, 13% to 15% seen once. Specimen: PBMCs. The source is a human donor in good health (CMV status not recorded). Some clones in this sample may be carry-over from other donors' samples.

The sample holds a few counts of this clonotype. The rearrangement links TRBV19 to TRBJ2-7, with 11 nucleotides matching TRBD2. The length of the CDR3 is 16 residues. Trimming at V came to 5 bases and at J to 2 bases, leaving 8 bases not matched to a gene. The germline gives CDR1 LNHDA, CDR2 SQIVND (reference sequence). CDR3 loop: CASSPLGTSGTYEQYF. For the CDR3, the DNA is TGTGCCAGTAGTCCCCTCGGGACTAGCGGAACCTACGAGCAGTACTTC.

CDR3 sequence reads: CATSRIGQGTEETQYF. The DNA of the CDR3 is TGTGCCACCAGCAGAATTGGACAGGGAACGGAGGAGACCCAGTACTTC. The chain carries TRBV15 and TRBJ2-5, with TRBD1 matching 8 bases. J lost 5 bases, V lost 2 bases, and 10 bases had no gene match. Germline values: CDR1 LNHNV, CDR2 YYDKDF (reference sequence). The CDR3 has 16 residues.

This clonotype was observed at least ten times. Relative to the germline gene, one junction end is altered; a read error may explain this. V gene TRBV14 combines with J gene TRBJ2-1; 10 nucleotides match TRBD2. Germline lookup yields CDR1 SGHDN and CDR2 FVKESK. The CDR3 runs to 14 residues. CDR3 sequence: CASSQDSSGRDTVF. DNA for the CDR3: TGTGCCAGCAGCCAAGACTCTAGCGGGAGAGATACTGTCTTC. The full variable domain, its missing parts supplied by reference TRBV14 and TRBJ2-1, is EAGVTQFPSHSVIEKGQTVTLRCDPISGHDNLYWYRRVMGKEIKFLLHFVKESKQDESGMPNNRFLAERTGGTYSTLKVQPAELEDSGVYFCASSQDSSGRDTVFGPGTRLTVL.

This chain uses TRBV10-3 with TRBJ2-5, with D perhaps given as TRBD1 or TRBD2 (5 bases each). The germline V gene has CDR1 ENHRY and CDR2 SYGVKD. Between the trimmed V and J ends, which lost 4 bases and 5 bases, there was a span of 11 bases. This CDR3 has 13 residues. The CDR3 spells CAISAREWETQYF. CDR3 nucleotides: TGTGCCATCAGTGCCAGGGAGTGGGAGACCCAGTACTTC.

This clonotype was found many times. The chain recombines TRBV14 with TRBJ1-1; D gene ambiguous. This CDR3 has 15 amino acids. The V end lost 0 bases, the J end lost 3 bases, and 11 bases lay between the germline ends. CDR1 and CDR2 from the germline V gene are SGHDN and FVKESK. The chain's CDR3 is CASSQDIGIDTEAFF. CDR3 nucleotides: TGTGCCAGCAGCCAAGATATCGGGATTGACACTGAAGCTTTCTTT.

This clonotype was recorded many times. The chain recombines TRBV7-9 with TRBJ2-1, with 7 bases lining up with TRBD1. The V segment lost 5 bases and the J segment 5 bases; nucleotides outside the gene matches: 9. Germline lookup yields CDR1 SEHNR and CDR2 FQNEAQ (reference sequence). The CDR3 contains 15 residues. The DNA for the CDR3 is TGTGCCAGCAGCCCCCCGGGACAGAGGGACAATGAGCAGTTCTTC. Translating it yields CASSPPGQRDNEQFF. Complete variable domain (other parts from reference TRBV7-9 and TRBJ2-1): DTGVSQNPRHKITKRGQNVTFRCDPISEHNRLYWYRQTLGQGPEFLTYFQNEAQLEKSRLLSDRFSAERPKGSFSTLEIQRTEQGDSAMYLCASSPPGQRDNEQFFGPGTRLTVL.

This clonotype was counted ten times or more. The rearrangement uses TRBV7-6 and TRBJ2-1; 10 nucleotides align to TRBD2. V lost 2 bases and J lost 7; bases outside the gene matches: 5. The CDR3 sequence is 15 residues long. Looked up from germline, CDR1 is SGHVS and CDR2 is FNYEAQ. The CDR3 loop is CASSLKRGGTNEQFF. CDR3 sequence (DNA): TGTGCCAGCAGCTTAAAGCGGGGGGGCACGAATGAGCAGTTCTTC.

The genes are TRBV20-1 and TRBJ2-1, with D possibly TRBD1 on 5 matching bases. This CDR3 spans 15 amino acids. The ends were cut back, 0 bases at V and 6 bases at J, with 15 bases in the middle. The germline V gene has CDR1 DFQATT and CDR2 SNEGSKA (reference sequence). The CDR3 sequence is CSARDLWGHFNEQFF. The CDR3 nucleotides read TGCAGTGCTAGAGATCTATGGGGCCACTTCAATGAGCAGTTCTTC.

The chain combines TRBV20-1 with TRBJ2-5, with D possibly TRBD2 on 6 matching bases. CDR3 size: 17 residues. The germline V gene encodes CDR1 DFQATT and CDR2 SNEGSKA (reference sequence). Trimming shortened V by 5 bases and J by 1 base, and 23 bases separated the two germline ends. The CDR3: CSAPTAAGRRIQETQYF. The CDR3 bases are TGCAGTGCTCCTACTGCCGCGGGACGCAGGATCCAAGAGACCCAGTACTTC.

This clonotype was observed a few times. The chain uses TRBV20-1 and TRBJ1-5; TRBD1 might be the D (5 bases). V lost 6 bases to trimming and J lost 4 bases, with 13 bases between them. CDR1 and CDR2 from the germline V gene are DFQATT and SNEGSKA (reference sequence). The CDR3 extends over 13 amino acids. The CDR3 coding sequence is TGCAGTGCAAACCGGGACCGAAATCAGCCCCAGCATTTT. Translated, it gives CSANRDRNQPQHF.

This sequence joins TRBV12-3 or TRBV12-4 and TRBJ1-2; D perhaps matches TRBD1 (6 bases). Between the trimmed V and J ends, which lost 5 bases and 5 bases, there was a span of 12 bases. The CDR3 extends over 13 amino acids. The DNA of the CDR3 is TGTGCCAGCAGTCCCGGGACACTTTATGGCTACACCTTC. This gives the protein CASSPGTLYGYTF.

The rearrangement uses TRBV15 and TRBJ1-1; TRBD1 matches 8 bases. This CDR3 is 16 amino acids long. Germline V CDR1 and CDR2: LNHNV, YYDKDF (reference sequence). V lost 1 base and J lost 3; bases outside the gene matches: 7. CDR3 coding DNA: TGTGCCACCAGCAGAGTGGGCAGGGGGCAGGACACTGAAGCTTTCTTT. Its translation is CATSRVGRGQDTEAFF.

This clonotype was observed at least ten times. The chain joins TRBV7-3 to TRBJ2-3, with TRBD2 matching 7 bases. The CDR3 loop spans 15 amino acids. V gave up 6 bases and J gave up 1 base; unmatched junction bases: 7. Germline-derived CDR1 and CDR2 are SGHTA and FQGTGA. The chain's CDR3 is CASSLRLAGTDTQYF. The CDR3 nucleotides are TGTGCCAGCAGTTTGAGACTAGCTGGCACAGATACGCAGTATTTT.

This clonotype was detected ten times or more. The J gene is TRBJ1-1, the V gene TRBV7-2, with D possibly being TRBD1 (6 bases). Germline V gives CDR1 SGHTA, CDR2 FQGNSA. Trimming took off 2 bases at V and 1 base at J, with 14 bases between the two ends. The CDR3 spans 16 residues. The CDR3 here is CASSLHRTASNTEAFF. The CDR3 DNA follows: TGTGCCAGCAGCTTACATAGGACAGCGTCGAACACTGAAGCTTTCTTT.

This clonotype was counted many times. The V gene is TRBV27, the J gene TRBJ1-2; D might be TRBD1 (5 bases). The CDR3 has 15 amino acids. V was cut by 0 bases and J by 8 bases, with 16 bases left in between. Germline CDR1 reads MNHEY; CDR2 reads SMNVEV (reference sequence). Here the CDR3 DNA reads TGTGCCAGCAGTTTATCGGAGTGGGGCCGTGGCGGCTACACCTTC. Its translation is CASSLSEWGRGGYTF.

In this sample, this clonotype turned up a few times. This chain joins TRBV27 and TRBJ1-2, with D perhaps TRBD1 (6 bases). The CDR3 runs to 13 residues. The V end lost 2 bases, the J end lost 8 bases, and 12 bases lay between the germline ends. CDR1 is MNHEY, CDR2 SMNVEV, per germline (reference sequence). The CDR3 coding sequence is TGTGCCAGCAGTTTAACAGGGTGGGGAGGCTACACCTTC. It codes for CASSLTGWGGYTF.

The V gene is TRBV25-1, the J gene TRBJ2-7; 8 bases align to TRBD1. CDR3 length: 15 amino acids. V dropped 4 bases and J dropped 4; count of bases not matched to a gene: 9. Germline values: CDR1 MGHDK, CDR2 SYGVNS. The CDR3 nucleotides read TGTGCCAGCAGTGCGAGGACAGGGTGGGAGTACGAGCAGTACTTC. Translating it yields CASSARTGWEYEQYF.

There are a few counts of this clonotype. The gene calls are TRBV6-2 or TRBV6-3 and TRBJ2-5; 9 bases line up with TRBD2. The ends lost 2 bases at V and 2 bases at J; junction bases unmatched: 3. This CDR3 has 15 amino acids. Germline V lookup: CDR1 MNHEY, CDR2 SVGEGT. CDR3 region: CASSYSGGPQETQYF. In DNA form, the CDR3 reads TGTGCCAGCAGTTACAGCGGGGGGCCTCAAGAGACCCAGTACTTC.

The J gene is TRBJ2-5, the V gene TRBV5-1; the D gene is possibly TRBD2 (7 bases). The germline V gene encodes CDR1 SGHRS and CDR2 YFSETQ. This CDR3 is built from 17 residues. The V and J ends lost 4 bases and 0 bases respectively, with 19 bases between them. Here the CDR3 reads CASSDGRRGLNQETQYF. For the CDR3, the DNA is TGCGCCAGCAGCGATGGGCGGCGGGGGCTAAACCAAGAGACCCAGTACTTC.

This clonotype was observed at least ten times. The CDR3 is CASSLSRGARGLETQYF. Here the CDR3 DNA reads TGTGCCAGCAGCTTATCGCGGGGGGCCCGCGGGTTGGAGACCCAGTACTTC. The chain couples TRBV7-2 to TRBJ2-5; 8 nucleotides align to TRBD2. The CDR3 sequence is 17 residues long. Trimming cost V 2 bases and J 5 bases; bases outside gene matches: 13. Germline lookup yields CDR1 SGHTA and CDR2 FQGNSA.

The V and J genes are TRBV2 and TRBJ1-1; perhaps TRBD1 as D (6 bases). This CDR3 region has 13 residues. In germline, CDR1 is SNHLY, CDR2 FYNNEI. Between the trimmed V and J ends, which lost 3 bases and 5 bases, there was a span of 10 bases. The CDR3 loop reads CASSEAGVTEAFF. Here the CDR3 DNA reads TGTGCCAGCAGTGAGGCAGGGGTTACTGAAGCTTTCTTT.

The CDR3 DNA reads as TGCGCCAGCAGCCCCCTGAAGATTGGATACAGGGACTATGGCTACACCTTC. This translates into CASSPLKIGYRDYGYTF. The chain carries TRBV5-1 and TRBJ1-2, with D maybe TRBD1 (6 bases). Between the trimmed V and J ends, which lost 4 bases and 3 bases, there was a span of 22 bases. This CDR3 is 17 amino acids long. Germline values: CDR1 SGHRS, CDR2 YFSETQ. Looking up the rest from reference TRBV5-1 and TRBJ1-2 gives the full variable domain: KAGVTQTPRYLIKTRGQQVTLSCSPISGHRSVSWYQQTPGQGLQFLFEYFSETQRNKGNFPGRFSGRQFSNSRSEMNVSTLELGDSALYLCASSPLKIGYRDYGYTFGSGTRLTVV.

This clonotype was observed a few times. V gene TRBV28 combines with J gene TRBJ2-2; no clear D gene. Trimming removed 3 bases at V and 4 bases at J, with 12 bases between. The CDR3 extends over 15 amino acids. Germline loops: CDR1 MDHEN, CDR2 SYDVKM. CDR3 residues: CASSFWQDITGELFF. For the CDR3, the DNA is TGTGCCAGCAGTTTTTGGCAGGATATCACCGGGGAGCTGTTTTTT.

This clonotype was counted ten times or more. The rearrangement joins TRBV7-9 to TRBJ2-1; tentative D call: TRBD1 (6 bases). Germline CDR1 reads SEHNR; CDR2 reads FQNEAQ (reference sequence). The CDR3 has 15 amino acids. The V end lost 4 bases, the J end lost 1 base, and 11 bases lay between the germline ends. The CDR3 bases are TGTGCCAGCAGCTCCGGACAGATTTCCTACAATGAGCAGTTCTTC. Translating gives CASSSGQISYNEQFF.

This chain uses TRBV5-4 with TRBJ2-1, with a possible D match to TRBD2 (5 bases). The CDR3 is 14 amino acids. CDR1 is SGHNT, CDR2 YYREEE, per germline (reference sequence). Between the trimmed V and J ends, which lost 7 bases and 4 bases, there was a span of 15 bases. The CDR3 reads CASGLLHEYNEQFF. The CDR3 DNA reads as TGTGCCAGCGGACTTCTGCATGAATACAATGAGCAGTTCTTC.

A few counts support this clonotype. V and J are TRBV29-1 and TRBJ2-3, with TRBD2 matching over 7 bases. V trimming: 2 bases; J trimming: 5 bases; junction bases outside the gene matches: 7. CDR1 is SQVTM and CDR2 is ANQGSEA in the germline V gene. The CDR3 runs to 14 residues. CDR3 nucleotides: TGCAGCGTTGAAAGTGGCGGGAGACAAGATACGCAGTATTTT. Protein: CSVESGGRQDTQYF.

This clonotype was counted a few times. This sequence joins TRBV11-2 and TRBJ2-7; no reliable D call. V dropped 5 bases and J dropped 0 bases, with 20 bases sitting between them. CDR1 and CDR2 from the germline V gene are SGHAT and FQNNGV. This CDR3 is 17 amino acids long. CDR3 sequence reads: CASSRLAGYQSSYEQYF. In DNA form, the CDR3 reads TGTGCCAGCAGCCGACTGGCAGGATACCAGAGCTCCTACGAGCAGTACTTC. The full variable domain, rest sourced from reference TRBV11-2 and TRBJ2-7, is EAGVAQSPRYKIIEKRQSVAFWCNPISGHATLYWYQQILGQGPKLLIQFQNNGVVDDSQLPKDRFSAERLKGVDSTLKIQPAKLEDSAVYLCASSRLAGYQSSYEQYFGPGTRLTVT.

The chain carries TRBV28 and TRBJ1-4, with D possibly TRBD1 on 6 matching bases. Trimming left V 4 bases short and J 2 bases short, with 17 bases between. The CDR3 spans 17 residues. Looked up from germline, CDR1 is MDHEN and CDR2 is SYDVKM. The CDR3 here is CASSSGAGATTNEKLFF. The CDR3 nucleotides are TGTGCCAGCAGTTCTGGGGCAGGGGCAACCACTAATGAAAAACTGTTTTTT.

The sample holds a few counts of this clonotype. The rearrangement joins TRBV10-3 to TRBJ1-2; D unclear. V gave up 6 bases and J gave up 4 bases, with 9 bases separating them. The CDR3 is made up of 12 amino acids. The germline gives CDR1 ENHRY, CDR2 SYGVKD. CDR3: CAISPTAYGYTF. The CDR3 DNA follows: TGTGCCATCAGCCCCACAGCCTATGGCTACACCTTC.

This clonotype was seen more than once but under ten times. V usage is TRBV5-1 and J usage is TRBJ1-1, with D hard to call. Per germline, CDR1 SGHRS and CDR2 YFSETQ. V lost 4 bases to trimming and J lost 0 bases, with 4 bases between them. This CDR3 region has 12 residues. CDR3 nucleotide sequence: TGCGCCAGCAGCGCAGTGAACACTGAAGCTTTCTTT. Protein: CASSAVNTEAFF. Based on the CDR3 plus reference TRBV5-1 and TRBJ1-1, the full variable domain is KAGVTQTPRYLIKTRGQQVTLSCSPISGHRSVSWYQQTPGQGLQFLFEYFSETQRNKGNFPGRFSGRQFSNSRSEMNVSTLELGDSALYLCASSAVNTEAFFGQGTRLTVV.